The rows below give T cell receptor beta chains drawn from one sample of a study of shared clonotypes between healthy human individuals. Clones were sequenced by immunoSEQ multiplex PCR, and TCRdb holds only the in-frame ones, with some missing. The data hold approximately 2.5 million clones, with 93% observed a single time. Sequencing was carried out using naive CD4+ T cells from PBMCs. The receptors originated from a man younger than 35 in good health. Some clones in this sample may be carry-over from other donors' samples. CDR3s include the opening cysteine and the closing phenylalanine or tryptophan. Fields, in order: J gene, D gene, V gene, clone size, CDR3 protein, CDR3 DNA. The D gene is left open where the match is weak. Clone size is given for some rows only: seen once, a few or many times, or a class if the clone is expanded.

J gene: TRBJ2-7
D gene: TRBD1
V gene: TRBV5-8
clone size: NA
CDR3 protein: CASSLGQGESYEQYF
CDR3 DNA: TGTGCCAGCAGCTTAGGACAGGGGGAATCCTACGAGCAGTACTTC

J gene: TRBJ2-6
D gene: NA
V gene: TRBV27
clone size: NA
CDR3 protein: CASSFGYSGANVLTF
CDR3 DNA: TGTGCCAGCAGTTTTGGGTACTCTGGGGCCAACGTCCTGACTTTC

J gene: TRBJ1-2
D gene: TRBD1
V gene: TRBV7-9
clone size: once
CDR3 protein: CASSLEQGSGYTF
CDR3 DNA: TGTGCCAGCAGCTTAGAACAGGGGTCTGGCTACACCTTC

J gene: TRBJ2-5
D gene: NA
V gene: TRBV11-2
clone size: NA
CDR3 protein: CASSLWGVVQTQYF
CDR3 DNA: TGTGCCAGCAGTCTATGGGGGGTGGTGCAGACCCAGTACTTC

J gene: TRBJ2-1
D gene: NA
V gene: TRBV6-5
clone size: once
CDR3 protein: CASSYSRGIYEQFF
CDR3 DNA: TGTGCCAGCAGTTACTCCCGGGGGATTTATGAGCAGTTCTTC

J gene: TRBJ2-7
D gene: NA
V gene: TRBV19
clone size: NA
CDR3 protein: CASSRNTGNYEQYF
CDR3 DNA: TGTGCCAGTAGTAGAAACACAGGGAACTACGAGCAGTACTTC

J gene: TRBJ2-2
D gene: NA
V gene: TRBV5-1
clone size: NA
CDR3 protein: CASRPPRSGRRTGELFF
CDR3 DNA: TGCGCCAGCAGACCCCCGAGGAGCGGGCGTCGGACCGGGGAGCTGTTTTTT

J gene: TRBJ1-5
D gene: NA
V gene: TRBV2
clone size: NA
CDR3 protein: CASSGTGKGNQPQHF
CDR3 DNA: TGTGCCAGCAGTGGAACAGGGAAAGGCAATCAGCCCCAGCATTTT

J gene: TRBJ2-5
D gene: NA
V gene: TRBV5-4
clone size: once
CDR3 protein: CASSLANGGETQYF
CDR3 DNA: TGTGCCAGCAGCTTGGCCAATGGGGGAGAGACCCAGTACTTC

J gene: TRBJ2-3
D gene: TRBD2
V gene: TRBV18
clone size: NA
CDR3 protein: CASSPPKFVLAGTSSSTDTQYF
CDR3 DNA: TGTGCCAGCTCACCACCTAAATTCGTACTAGCGGGGACCTCGTCTAGCACAGATACGCAGTATTTT

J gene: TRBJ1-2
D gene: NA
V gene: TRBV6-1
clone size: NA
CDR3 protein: CASSREGAGYGYTF
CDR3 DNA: TGTGCCAGCAGCCGGGAGGGAGCGGGCTATGGCTACACCTTC

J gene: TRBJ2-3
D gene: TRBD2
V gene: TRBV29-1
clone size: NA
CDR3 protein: CSVTGTSGRGGTDTQYF
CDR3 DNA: TGCAGCGTTACGGGAACTAGCGGGAGGGGTGGCACAGATACGCAGTATTTT

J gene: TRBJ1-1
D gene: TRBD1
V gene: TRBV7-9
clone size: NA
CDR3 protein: CASSHGDRAFF
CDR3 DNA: TGTGCCAGCAGCCATGGGGACAGGGCTTTCTTT

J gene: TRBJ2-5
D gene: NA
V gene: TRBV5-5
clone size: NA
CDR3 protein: CASSLEGRRETQYF
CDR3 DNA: TGTGCCAGCAGCTTGGAGGGGAGGCGGGAGACCCAGTACTTC

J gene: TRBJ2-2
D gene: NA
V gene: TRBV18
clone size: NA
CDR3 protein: CASSPRVYRGTNTGELFF
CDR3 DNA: TGTGCCAGCTCACCGCGGGTTTATAGGGGGACGAACACCGGGGAGCTGTTTTTT

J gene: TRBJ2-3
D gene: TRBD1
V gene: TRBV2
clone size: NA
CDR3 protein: CASSVPSDGQVNTDTQYF
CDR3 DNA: TGTGCCAGCAGTGTACCGTCGGACGGACAGGTGAACACAGATACGCAGTATTTT

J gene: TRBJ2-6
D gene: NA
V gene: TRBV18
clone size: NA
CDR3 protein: CASSPGRIGANVLTF
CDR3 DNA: TGTGCCAGCTCTCCGGGACGGATCGGGGCCAACGTCCTGACTTTC

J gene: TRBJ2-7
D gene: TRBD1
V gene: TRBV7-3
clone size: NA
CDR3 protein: CASSLRDRLHEQYF
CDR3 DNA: TGTGCCAGCAGCCTCCGGGACAGGTTACACGAGCAGTACTTC

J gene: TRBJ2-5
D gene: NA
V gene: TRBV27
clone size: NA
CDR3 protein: CASSTRDFQETQYF
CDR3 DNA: TGTGCCAGCAGTACCCGGGACTTCCAAGAGACCCAGTACTTC

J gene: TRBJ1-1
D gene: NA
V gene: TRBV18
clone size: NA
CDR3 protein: CASSPNQGGITEAFF
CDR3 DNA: TGTGCCAGCTCACCAAATCAGGGAGGGATTACTGAAGCTTTCTTT

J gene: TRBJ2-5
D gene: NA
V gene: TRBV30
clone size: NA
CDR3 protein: CAWSPLFQETQYF
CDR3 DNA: TGTGCCTGGAGCCCCCTGTTCCAAGAGACCCAGTACTTC

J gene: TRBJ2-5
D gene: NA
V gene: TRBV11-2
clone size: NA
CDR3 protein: CASSLAGSGQETQYF
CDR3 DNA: TGTGCCAGCAGCTTAGCGGGAAGTGGCCAAGAGACCCAGTACTTC

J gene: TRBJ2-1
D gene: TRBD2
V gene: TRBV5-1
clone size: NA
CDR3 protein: CASSLGLAGNDEQFF
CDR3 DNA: TGCGCCAGCAGCTTGGGACTAGCGGGAAACGATGAGCAGTTCTTC

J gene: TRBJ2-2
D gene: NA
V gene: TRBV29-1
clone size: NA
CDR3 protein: CSVTHTGELFF
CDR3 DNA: TGCAGCGTCACCCACACCGGGGAGCTGTTTTTT

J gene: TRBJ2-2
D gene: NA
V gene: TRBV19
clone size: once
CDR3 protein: CASTPLGAANTGELFF
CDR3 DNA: TGTGCCAGTACCCCGCTGGGGGCCGCGAACACCGGGGAGCTGTTTTTT

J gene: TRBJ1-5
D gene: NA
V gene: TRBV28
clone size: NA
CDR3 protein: CASSPRVGRAGNQPQHF
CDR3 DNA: TGTGCCAGCAGCCCTCGAGTAGGCAGGGCGGGCAATCAGCCCCAGCATTTT

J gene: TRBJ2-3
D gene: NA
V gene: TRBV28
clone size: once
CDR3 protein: CASSPTPWGTLTSTDTQYF
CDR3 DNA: TGTGCCAGCAGTCCGACCCCCTGGGGGACCCTTACTAGCACAGATACGCAGTATTTT

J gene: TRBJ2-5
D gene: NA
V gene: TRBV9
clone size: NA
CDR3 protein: CASSVTGTEETQYF
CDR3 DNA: TGTGCCAGCAGCGTAACTGGGACGGAAGAGACCCAGTACTTC

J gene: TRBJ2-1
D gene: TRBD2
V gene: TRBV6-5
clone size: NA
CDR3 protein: CASSYPGSGRANEQFF
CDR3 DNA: TGTGCCAGCAGTTACCCCGGTAGCGGGAGGGCCAATGAGCAGTTCTTC

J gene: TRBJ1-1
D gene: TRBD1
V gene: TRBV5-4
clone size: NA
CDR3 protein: CASSLRGQGGTEAFF
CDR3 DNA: TGTGCCAGCAGCTTGCGGGGACAGGGGGGCACTGAAGCTTTCTTT

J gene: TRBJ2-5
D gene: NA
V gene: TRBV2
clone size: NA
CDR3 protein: CAIKGEETQYF
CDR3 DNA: TGTGCCATTAAAGGGGAAGAGACCCAGTACTTC

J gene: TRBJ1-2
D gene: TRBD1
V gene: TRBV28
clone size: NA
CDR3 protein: CASSSPRDSYYGYTF
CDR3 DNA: TGTGCCAGCAGTTCGCCCCGGGACAGCTACTATGGCTACACCTTC

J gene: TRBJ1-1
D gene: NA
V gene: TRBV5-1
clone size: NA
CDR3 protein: CASSFDTLYTEAFF
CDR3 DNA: TGCGCCAGCAGCTTCGACACTCTCTACACTGAAGCTTTCTTT

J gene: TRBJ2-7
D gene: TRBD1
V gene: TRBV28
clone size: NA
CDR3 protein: CASRSGTGDYEQYF
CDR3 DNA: TGTGCCAGCCGCAGTGGGACAGGGGACTACGAGCAGTACTTC

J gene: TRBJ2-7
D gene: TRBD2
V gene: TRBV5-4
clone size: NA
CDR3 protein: CASSSSGRSHEQYF
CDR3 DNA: TGTGCCAGCAGCTCTAGCGGGAGATCCCACGAGCAGTACTTC

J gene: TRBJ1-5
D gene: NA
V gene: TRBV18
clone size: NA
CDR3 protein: CASSPLGRVGQPQHF
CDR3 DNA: TGTGCCAGCTCACCACTGGGCAGGGTGGGTCAGCCCCAGCATTTT

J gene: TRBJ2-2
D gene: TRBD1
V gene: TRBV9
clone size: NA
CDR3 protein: CASSAGQGIIGELFF
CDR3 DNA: TGTGCCAGCAGCGCGGGACAGGGGATAATCGGGGAGCTGTTTTTT

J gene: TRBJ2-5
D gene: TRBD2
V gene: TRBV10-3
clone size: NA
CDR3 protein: CAISEGLATETQYF
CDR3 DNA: TGTGCCATCAGTGAGGGACTAGCTACGGAGACCCAGTACTTC

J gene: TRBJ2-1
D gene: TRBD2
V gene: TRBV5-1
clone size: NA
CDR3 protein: CASRPSGTRGYEQFF
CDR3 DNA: TGCGCCAGCAGGCCCAGCGGGACTCGTGGTTATGAGCAGTTCTTC

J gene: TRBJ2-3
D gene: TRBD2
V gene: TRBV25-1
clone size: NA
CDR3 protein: CASSGGTSGRGDTQYF
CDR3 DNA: TGTGCCAGCAGTGGAGGGACTAGCGGGAGGGGGGATACGCAGTATTTT

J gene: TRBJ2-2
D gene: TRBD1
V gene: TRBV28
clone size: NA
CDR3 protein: CATVDRGNTGELFF
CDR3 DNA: TGTGCCACCGTCGACAGGGGGAACACCGGGGAGCTGTTTTTT

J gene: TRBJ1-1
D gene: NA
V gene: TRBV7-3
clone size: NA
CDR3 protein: CASSQHMNTEAFF
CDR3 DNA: TGTGCCAGCAGCCAACACATGAACACTGAAGCTTTCTTT

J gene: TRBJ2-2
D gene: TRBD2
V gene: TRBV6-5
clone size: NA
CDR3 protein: CASSFLAGGAGELFF
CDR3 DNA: TGTGCCAGCAGTTTTTTAGCGGGAGGGGCCGGGGAGCTGTTTTTT

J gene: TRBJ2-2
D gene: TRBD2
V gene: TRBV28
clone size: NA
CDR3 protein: CASPAGTGELFF
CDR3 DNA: TGTGCCAGTCCAGCGGGGACCGGGGAGCTGTTTTTT

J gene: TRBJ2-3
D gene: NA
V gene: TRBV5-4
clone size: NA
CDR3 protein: CASSLAGIRADTQYF
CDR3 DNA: TGTGCCAGCAGCTTGGCGGGAATTAGGGCAGATACGCAGTATTTT

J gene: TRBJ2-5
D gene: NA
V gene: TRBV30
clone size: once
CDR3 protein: CAWSVGSVTATQYF
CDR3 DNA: TGTGCCTGGAGTGTTGGGTCGGTAACAGCGACCCAGTACTTC

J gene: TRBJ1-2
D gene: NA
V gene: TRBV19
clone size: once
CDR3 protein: CASSPGTLGGYGYTF
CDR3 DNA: TGTGCCAGTAGTCCCGGGACTCTGGGGGGCTATGGCTACACCTTC

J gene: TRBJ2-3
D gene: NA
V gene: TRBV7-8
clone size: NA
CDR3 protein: CASSLGPTSTDTQYF
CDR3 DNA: TGTGCCAGCAGCTTAGGGCCCACGAGCACAGATACGCAGTATTTT

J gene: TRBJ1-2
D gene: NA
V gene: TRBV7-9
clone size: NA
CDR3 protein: CASSASGGGGYTF
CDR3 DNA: TGTGCCAGCAGCGCCTCGGGAGGCGGTGGCTACACCTTC

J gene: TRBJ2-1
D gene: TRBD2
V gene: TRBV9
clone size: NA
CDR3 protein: CASSLSGSSGSYNEQFF
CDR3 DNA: TGTGCCAGCAGCCTTTCTGGGAGTAGCGGGTCCTACAATGAGCAGTTCTTC

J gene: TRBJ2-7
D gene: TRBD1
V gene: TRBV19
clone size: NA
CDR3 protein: CASSIDLGTGLHEQYF
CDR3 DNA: TGTGCCAGTAGTATAGATCTGGGGACAGGGCTCCACGAGCAGTACTTC

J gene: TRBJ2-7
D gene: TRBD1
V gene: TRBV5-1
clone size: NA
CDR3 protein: CASSLLTGSYEQYF
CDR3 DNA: TGCGCCAGCAGCTTGCTGACAGGGTCCTACGAGCAGTACTTC

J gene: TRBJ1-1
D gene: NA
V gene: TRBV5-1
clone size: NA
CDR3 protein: CASSLDSGSTEAFF
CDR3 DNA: TGCGCCAGCAGCTTGGATTCGGGATCCACTGAAGCTTTCTTT

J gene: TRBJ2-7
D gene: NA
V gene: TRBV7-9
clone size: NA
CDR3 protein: CASRKLAVGHEQYF
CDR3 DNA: TGTGCCAGCAGAAAGCTGGCAGTAGGCCACGAGCAGTACTTC